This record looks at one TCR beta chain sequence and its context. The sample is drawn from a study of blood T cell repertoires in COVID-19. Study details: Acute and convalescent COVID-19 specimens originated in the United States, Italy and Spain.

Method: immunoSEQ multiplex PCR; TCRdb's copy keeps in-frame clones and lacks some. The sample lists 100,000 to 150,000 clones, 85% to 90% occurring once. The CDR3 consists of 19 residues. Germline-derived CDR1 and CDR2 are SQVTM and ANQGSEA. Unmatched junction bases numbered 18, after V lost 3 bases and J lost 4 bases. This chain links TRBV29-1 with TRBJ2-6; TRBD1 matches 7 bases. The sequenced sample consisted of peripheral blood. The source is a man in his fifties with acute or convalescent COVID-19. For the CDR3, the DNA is TGCAGCGTTGACGCTGGCAAGTTGACAGGGAGTACGGGGGCCAACGTCCTGACTTTC. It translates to CSVDAGKLTGSTGANVLTF. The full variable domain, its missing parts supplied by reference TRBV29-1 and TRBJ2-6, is SAVISQKPSRDICQRGTSLTIQCQVDSQVTMMFWYRQQPGQSLTLIATANQGSEATYESGFVIDKFPISRPNLTFSTLTVSNMSPEDSSIYLCSVDAGKLTGSTGANVLTFGAGSRLTVL.